This T cell receptor beta chain originates from a study of Graves' ophthalmopathy and Graves' hyperthyroidism. The CDR3 length is 17 residues. Deletions cut 4 bases from V and 5 bases from J, with 23 bases between. CDR1 and CDR2 (germline): MGHRA, YSYEKL. Other autoimmune diseases, uncontrolled infections, pregnancy or lactation excluded patients from enrollment. PBMCs were obtained from 9 to 10 ml of fresh peripheral blood. The TCR beta CDR3 regions underwent amplification from RNA transcripts. Second-round multiplex PCR came after first-round RT-PCR with HTBI primers. TCRdb re-called the multiplex PCR reads with MiXCR, one entry per CDR3 protein. In the table there are about 640,000 distinct CDR3 sequences, about 38% of which are singletons. For this clonotype: Its matching antigen is unknown.

Study outcomes and limitations: Blood also held most thyroid clonotypes expanded above 0.001 frequency. Sensitivity of 87.88% and specificity of roughly 80% were achieved when a 13-signature model separated ophthalmopathy from stable hyperthyroidism.

The sequencing sample was made of peripheral blood. This TCR came from an adult man with Graves' ophthalmopathy. The chain carries TRBV4-1 and TRBJ2-5, with unresolved D. The CDR3 bases are TGCGCCAGCAGCCGGAAAAGGGCGGACGGACGCGTGGAGACCCAGTACTTC. Translation: CASSRKRADGRVETQYF.